The 3 T cell receptor beta chains reported below all come from one sample, sequenced in a study of blood T cell repertoires in COVID-19. Repertoires were generated with immunoSEQ multiplex PCR, while TCRdb's copy carries only in-frame clones and drops some. The table lists around 170,000 clones, roughly four fifths of them singletons, with around 15% in the top ten. Sequencing input: peripheral blood. Every receptor here comes from a man under 40 with active or convalescent COVID-19.

This sequence joins TRBV6-5 and TRBJ2-1; 7 nucleotides agree with TRBD2. V was pared by 4 bases and J by 5 bases, with 11 bases of the junction left unmatched. Germline assignment: CDR1 MNHEY and CDR2 SVGAGI. CDR3 length: 16 residues. The CDR3 DNA reads TGTGCCAGCAGTTTGGGCGGGGGAGCGGCGCACAATGAGCAGTTCTTC. Encoded protein: CASSLGGGAAHNEQFF.

The chain links TRBV19 to TRBJ1-5; 7 bases are a match to TRBD1. From germline, CDR1 is LNHDA and CDR2 SQIVND (reference sequence). Trimming took 5 bases from V and 0 from J; bases not matched to a gene: 4. This CDR3 spans 15 amino acids. The CDR3 reads CASSPQGVSNQPQHF. Here the CDR3 DNA reads TGTGCCAGTAGTCCCCAGGGGGTTAGCAATCAGCCCCAGCATTTT.

This chain links TRBV28 with TRBJ2-3, with 14 nucleotides matching TRBD2. From germline, CDR1 is MDHEN and CDR2 SYDVKM. Trimming removed 10 bases from V and 1 base from J; junction bases left unmatched: 13. The CDR3 spans 18 residues. The CDR3: CAIGTGLAGGRGTDTQYF. In DNA, the CDR3 is TGTGCCATCGGGACAGGACTAGCGGGGGGCCGTGGCACAGATACGCAGTATTTT.